This section outlines one TCR beta chain sequence together with its context. This record belongs to a study of control samples from healthy donors and cancer patients. Profiled with immunoSEQ multiplex PCR; TCRdb holds only in-frame clones, not every one. The table records about 150,000 clones, over 85% of them present only once. There are 15 residues in the CDR3. Germline CDR1 KGHSH, CDR2 LQKENI. Germline trimming cut 0 bases from V and 5 bases from J; bases unmatched to any gene: 6. This chain links TRBV18 with TRBJ2-5, with 7 bases fitting TRBD1. The sequenced material came from blood. The clonotype originates from a man aged 45 to 65 in good health. Written as DNA, the CDR3 is TGTGCCAGCTCACCACCGAACAGGGGAAGGGAGACCCAGTACTTC. Translation: CASSPPNRGRETQYF.